The following is a T cell receptor beta chain sequence with its context. It lacks a known antigen. No clone much larger than this one lies a single base away; base qualities are absent. These data come from a study of blood T cell repertoires in COVID-19 (dated by TCRdb to between 2020 and 2021). Looking at the study overall: Samples from collaborators originated in the United States, Italy and Spain and spanned both the acute and convalescent phases of COVID-19. The material from the prospective study consisted of cDNA or gDNA derived from T cells, B-cell-depleted T cells, or PBMCs. The dataset comprised deeply sampled blood TCRbeta repertoires from subjects exposed to, actively infected with, or recovered from COVID-19. The repertoires were made available in a free public database intended to serve as a resource for research on the immune response to SARS-CoV-2. The samples were drawn from two sources: the first 160 participants of the ongoing ImmuneRACE study, and 950 to 1,500 subjects contributed by 6 global collaborators. A de-identified subject ID, COVID-19 status, age in years and sex were almost always included in the sample metadata. Where available, HLA class I and class II types were taken from metadata supplied by the sample provider and were not determined by assay-based typing.

Spanning cysteine to phenylalanine, the CDR3 consists of 16 amino acids. Kept here is only the CDR3 DNA, which spans 48 bases and is read in frame from base 1. Trimming removed 3 bases from V and 2 bases from J; the gene matches leave 6 bases unexplained. The germline V gene sets CDR1 to KGHSH and CDR2 to LQKENI. At one collaborating source in Seattle, patients were enrolled during active infection and were followed longitudinally through the course of disease. Each collaborating institution followed its own protocols to collect whole blood in K2EDTA tubes. For TCRbeta analysis, collaborator samples were shipped as frozen whole blood, as isolated PBMCs, or as DNA extracted from either sample type. Findings and caveats that apply to the study as a whole: Clinical and demographic metadata were provided uncurated, with the amount varying by source and participant.

TCRbeta CDR3 regions were amplified from genomic DNA by means of the immunoSEQ Assay, a bias-controlled multiplex PCR. Turning to the authors' computational methods: The number of nucleated cells in each sample was estimated by amplification of reference gene primers within the assay. Sequence reads were collapsed and filtered to measure the absolute abundance of every unique TCRbeta CDR3 rearrangement. For each sample, productive Simpson clonality was calculated as the square root of Simpson's diversity index over productive rearrangements. In TCRdb, the immuneACCESS table is reduced to in-frame sequences with V and J assigned. These tables do not hold every clone; where another copy was compared, an unresolved V gene accounts for under half, and the others remain unexplained. Clonal size and the V and J genes are those of that table, whereas D and trimming came from the DNA. The sample data list about 170,000 clones, and approximately 86% of these were observed just once. The ten most abundant clones make up 2% to 3% of the sample.

This clonotype was sampled from an elderly woman with COVID-19, enrolled during active disease. The chain joins TRBV18 to TRBJ2-2, with 7 central nucleotides matching TRBD1. Sequenced sample: peripheral blood. The DNA is as follows: TGTGCCAGCTCACCTTCCGGGACAGACAACACCGGGGAGCTGTTTTTT. This is translated as CASSPSGTDNTGELFF.